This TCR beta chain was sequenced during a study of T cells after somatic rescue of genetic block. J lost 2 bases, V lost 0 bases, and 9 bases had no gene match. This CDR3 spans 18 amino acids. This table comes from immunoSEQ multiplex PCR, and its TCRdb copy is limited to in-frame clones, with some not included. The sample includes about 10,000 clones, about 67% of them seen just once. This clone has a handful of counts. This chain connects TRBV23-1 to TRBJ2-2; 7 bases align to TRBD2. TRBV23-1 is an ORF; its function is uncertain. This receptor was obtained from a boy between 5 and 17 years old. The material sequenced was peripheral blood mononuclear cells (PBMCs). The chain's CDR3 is CASSQSAGVEGNTGELFF. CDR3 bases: TGCGCCAGCAGTCAATCGGCGGGGGTGGAGGGTAACACCGGGGAGCTGTTTTTT.